One T cell receptor (beta chain) is described in this entry. There are 15 residues in the CDR3. Trimming removed 5 bases from V and 0 bases from J, with 11 bases in between. The V gene's germline CDR1 is MNHNS and CDR2 SASEGT. The sample comes from a study of cytomegalovirus exposure and HLA in healthy donors. Libraries were prepared by immunoSEQ multiplex PCR; TCRdb keeps only in-frame clonotypes and omits some of them. Found here are 90,000 to 130,000 clones, nearly 97% of them singletons; the top ten hold roughly 0.67%. Sequenced input: PBMCs. This rearrangement joins TRBV6-1 to TRBJ1-3; no clear D gene. This TCR came from a woman aged 18-29 years in good health and CMV-seronegative. CDR3 loop: CASSIRGPSGNTIYF. The CDR3 DNA sequence: TGTGCCAGCAGTATCCGGGGTCCCTCTGGAAACACCATATATTTT.